Listed below are T cell receptor beta chains from one sample, sequenced in a study of blood T cell repertoires in COVID-19. TCRdb's table, derived via immunoSEQ multiplex PCR, lists solely in-frame clones and lacks some. The data contain roughly 260,000 clones, about four fifths of them seen just once; the ten biggest clones take up about 3.8%. The sequenced sample was PBMCs or T cells enriched from blood (not recorded which). The receptors shown here come from a woman in her thirties or forties who had been exposed to COVID-19. Each CDR3 is given with its conserved first and last residue. D genes are given only for firm matches. Some rows mark clone size as missing; the rest say once, few, many or name a class of expanded clone.

clone size,J gene,D gene,V gene,CDR3 protein
.,TRBJ2-1,.,TRBV19,CASSPNRVVRGNEQFF
.,TRBJ1-2,TRBD1,TRBV4-3,CASSQGGTGVSYGYTF
.,TRBJ2-7,.,TRBV7-8,CASQAGQAEGTYEQYF
.,TRBJ2-3,TRBD2,TRBV13,CASSRGESTDTQYF
.,TRBJ1-5,.,TRBV12-3/TRBV12-4,CASSPGGPQHF
once,TRBJ1-4,TRBD1,TRBV18,CASSPVGQGELFF
.,TRBJ2-1,TRBD1,TRBV28,CASSFQPGQGALDNEQFF
once,TRBJ2-7,.,TRBV5-5,CASSLFSSGSEQYF
.,TRBJ2-7,TRBD2,TRBV4-1,CASSPILPGLAGENEQYF
.,TRBJ2-2,TRBD1,TRBV6-5,CASRRQGASGELFF
.,TRBJ1-1,.,TRBV28,CATVDSVNTEAFF
.,TRBJ2-7,.,TRBV4-2,CASSQDFRASYEQYF
.,TRBJ2-1,.,TRBV27,CASSSPTGHIYNEQFF
.,TRBJ1-5,TRBD1,TRBV7-9,CASSLGYGTGENQPQHF